This entry lists 31 T cell receptor beta chains sequenced from one sample in a study of cytomegalovirus exposure and HLA in healthy donors. The method was immunoSEQ multiplex PCR; TCRdb's version includes in-frame clones alone and lacks a portion of them. This sample has about 360,000 clones; roughly 88% occur once, and the top ten carry approximately 0.8%. Sequencing was done on a sample of PBMCs. The receptors were gathered from a woman between 18 and 30 years old in good health and CMV-seronegative.

V and J are TRBV9 and TRBJ2-3, with TRBD2 matching over 9 bases. Germline CDR1 SGDLS, CDR2 YYNGEE. V lost 0 bases, J lost 2 bases, and 7 bases stayed unmatched. CDR3 length: 17 amino acids. The CDR3 loop is CASSVGSTSGYTDTQYF. The CDR3 DNA sequence: TGTGCCAGCAGCGTAGGTTCCACTAGCGGGTACACAGATACGCAGTATTTT.

The chain recombines TRBV18 with TRBJ1-1, with 7 bases matching TRBD1. Losses at the gene ends were 0 bases for V and 4 bases for J; bases not matched to a gene: 5. The CDR3 sequence is 15 residues long. Germline V gene sequence: CDR1 KGHSH, CDR2 LQKENI. The CDR3 protein is CASSPPSGGITEAFF. DNA of the CDR3: TGTGCCAGCTCACCACCTTCAGGGGGAATCACTGAAGCTTTCTTT.

CDR3 coding DNA: TGCGCCAGCAGCTTAGGGACAGGGGTAACCAAAAACATTCAGTACTTC. Amino acids: CASSLGTGVTKNIQYF. V is TRBV5-1 and J is TRBJ2-4, with 10 bases that match TRBD1. The CDR3 is made up of 16 amino acids. Germline V CDR1 and CDR2: SGHRS, YFSETQ. V gave up 2 bases and J gave up 2 bases; unmatched junction bases: 4.

The genes are TRBV14 and TRBJ2-6; a weak D match, TRBD1 (5 bases). Between the trimmed V and J ends, which lost 4 bases and 4 bases, there was a span of 11 bases. The CDR3 runs to 15 residues. Germline CDR1 SGHDN, CDR2 FVKESK. The CDR3 coding sequence is TGTGCCAGCAGCCCAGGACAATCGGGGGCCAACGTCCTGACTTTC. The encoded protein is CASSPGQSGANVLTF.

This chain links TRBV7-9 with TRBJ1-3; 10 nucleotides line up with TRBD1. V lost 4 bases and J lost 3; bases outside the gene matches: 6. CDR1 and CDR2 (germline): SEHNR, FQNEAQ (reference sequence). The CDR3 has 16 amino acids. The CDR3 sequence is CASSSGQGLNGNTIYF. As DNA, the CDR3 is TGTGCCAGCAGCTCGGGACAGGGGTTAAATGGAAACACCATATATTTT.

The chain recombines TRBV5-6 with TRBJ1-2; TRBD1 is a possible D gene (5 bases). The germline V gene encodes CDR1 SGHDT and CDR2 YYEEEE. The CDR3 is 14 amino acids. V lost 3 bases and J 4 bases, leaving 13 bases between the germline ends. The CDR3 sequence is CASSWGRGGYGYTF. CDR3 nucleotides: TGTGCCAGCAGCTGGGGACGCGGGGGCTATGGCTACACCTTC.

The sample holds one count of this clone. Other DNA sequences of this sample code for an identical CDR3. The chain uses TRBV27 and TRBJ2-7, with TRBD2 matching over 8 bases. V was pared by 5 bases and J by 5 bases, with 17 bases of the junction left unmatched. Germline V gene sequence: CDR1 MNHEY, CDR2 SMNVEV (reference sequence). CDR3 length: 17 amino acids. CDR3 region: CASSPLRRGSGSNEQYF. The CDR3 DNA reads as TGTGCCAGCAGTCCACTACGTCGGGGCAGCGGGAGCAACGAGCAGTACTTC.

The gene calls are TRBV28 and TRBJ1-2, with TRBD1 identical over 8 bases. With 6 bases clipped from V and 4 bases from J, the junction kept 7 bases outside the gene matches. The CDR3 totals 14 residues. CDR1 and CDR2 (germline): MDHEN, SYDVKM. Here the CDR3 DNA reads TGTGCCAGCAGCCCGATGGACAGGGTCTATGGCTACACCTTC. The encoded protein is CASSPMDRVYGYTF.

This chain links TRBV19 with TRBJ1-1; 7 nucleotides agree with TRBD1. The germline CDR1 and CDR2 sequences are LNHDA and SQIVND (reference sequence). This CDR3 has 14 amino acids. V was pared by 6 bases and J by 4 bases, with 8 bases of the junction left unmatched. The CDR3 reads CASRADRASTEAFF. The CDR3 DNA follows: TGTGCCAGTAGGGCCGACAGGGCGAGCACTGAAGCTTTCTTT. Full variable domain (rest looked up from reference TRBV19 and TRBJ1-1): DGGITQSPKYLFRKEGQNVTLSCEQNLNHDAMYWYRQDPGQGLRLIYYSQIVNDFQKGDIAEGYSVSREKKESFPLTVTSAQKNPTAFYLCASRADRASTEAFFGQGTRLTVV.

The genes are TRBV9 and TRBJ2-3, with TRBD2 as a possible D gene (6 bases). Germline V gene lookup returns CDR1 SGDLS and CDR2 YYNGEE. The ends were cut back, 3 bases at V and 8 bases at J, with 16 bases in the middle. The CDR3 length is 14 residues. Here the CDR3 reads CASSETRASGTQYF. CDR3 sequence (DNA): TGTGCCAGCAGCGAGACTAGGGCGTCCGGTACGCAGTATTTT. Full variable domain (missing parts from reference TRBV9 and TRBJ2-3): DSGVTQTPKHLITATGQRVTLRCSPRSGDLSVYWYQQSLDQGLQFLIQYYNGEERAKGNILERFSAQQFPDLHSELNLSSLELGDSALYFCASSETRASGTQYFGPGTRLTVL.

The chain links TRBV4-1 to TRBJ2-7; 10 bases line up with TRBD1. This CDR3 is built from 16 residues. The J segment lost 2 bases and the V segment lost 2 bases, leaving 6 bases of the junction unmatched. Germline loops: CDR1 MGHRA, CDR2 YSYEKL. CDR3 nucleotide sequence: TGCGCCAGCAGCCAACCCCGGGACAGGGGACCCTACGAGCAGTACTTC. It encodes CASSQPRDRGPYEQYF.

The gene calls are TRBV4-1 and TRBJ2-7, with D perhaps TRBD1 (5 bases). The CDR3 sequence is 13 residues long. Trimming took off 1 base at V and 6 bases at J, with 10 bases between the two ends. Looked up from germline, CDR1 is MGHRA and CDR2 is YSYEKL. The CDR3 nucleotides read TGCGCCAGCAGCCAAGCTCAGGGTTTCGAGCAGTACTTC. As protein: CASSQAQGFEQYF.

This clone was found a few times. The V and J genes are TRBV7-9 and TRBJ1-1, with 7 bases lining up with TRBD1. The germline gives CDR1 SEHNR, CDR2 FQNEAQ (reference sequence). This CDR3 has 13 residues. Losses at the gene ends were 5 bases for V and 3 bases for J; bases not matched to a gene: 3. The chain's CDR3 is CASSHTGDTEAFF. The CDR3 nucleotides are TGTGCCAGCAGCCATACAGGGGACACTGAAGCTTTCTTT.

The CDR3 DNA sequence: TGTGCCAGCAGTCCCTCAGGAGGGAATGAGCAGTTCTTC. Translation gives CASSPSGGNEQFF. The gene calls are TRBV28 and TRBJ2-1, with D possibly matching TRBD2 (6 bases). This CDR3 has 13 residues. The germline CDR1 and CDR2 sequences are MDHEN and SYDVKM. V lost 5 bases and J 7 bases, leaving 12 bases between the germline ends.

The chain combines TRBV6-1 with TRBJ1-1, with D uncertain. This CDR3 has 15 residues. Trimming stripped 6 bases from V and 0 bases from J, with 14 bases between. Germline CDR1 is MNHNS and CDR2 is SASEGT. The DNA for the CDR3 is TGTGCCAGCAGCCGAAGTACAGAACTGAACACTGAAGCTTTCTTT. This sequence encodes CASSRSTELNTEAFF.

V is TRBV29-1 and J is TRBJ2-3; a possible D gene is TRBD2 (6 bases). The CDR3 length is 14 residues. With 8 bases removed from V and 6 bases from J, the gap between germline ends came to 21 bases. Per the germline V gene, CDR1 is SQVTM and CDR2 is ANQGSEA. For the CDR3, the DNA is TGCAGCTTGACTAGGGTATTTGGGAGGGATACGCAGTATTTT. It codes for CSLTRVFGRDTQYF.

The genes are TRBV27 and TRBJ1-2; D call uncertain. V lost 2 bases, J lost 1 base, and 14 bases lay in between. Germline loops: CDR1 MNHEY, CDR2 SMNVEV (reference sequence). This CDR3 has 16 residues. The CDR3 DNA sequence: TGTGCCAGCAGTTTAAGCTCCCTGAGCGTTAACTATGGCTACACCTTC. Encoded protein: CASSLSSLSVNYGYTF.

This chain uses TRBV28 with TRBJ2-7, with 8 bases lining up with TRBD1. The CDR3 covers 12 residues. The germline gives CDR1 MDHEN, CDR2 SYDVKM. CDR3: CLGQGASYEQYF. The CDR3 coding sequence is TGTTTAGGACAGGGAGCTTCCTACGAGCAGTACTTC.

The gene calls are TRBV4-1 and TRBJ1-4; maybe TRBD1 (5 bases). V lost 0 bases and J 4 bases, leaving 9 bases between the germline ends. CDR1 MGHRA and CDR2 YSYEKL come from the germline V gene. This CDR3 region has 15 residues. The CDR3 DNA is TGCGCCAGCAGCCAAGAAAGACAGAATAATGAAAAACTGTTTTTT. Encoded protein: CASSQERQNNEKLFF.

The chain uses TRBV6-1 and TRBJ1-5; the D gene is possibly TRBD1 (6 bases). V was cut by 8 bases and J by 9 bases, with 20 bases left in between. CDR3 length equals 14 residues. Germline CDR1 and CDR2: MNHNS and SASEGT. This CDR3 reads CASRGMGGLGPQHF. CDR3 in DNA: TGTGCCAGCCGGGGAATGGGGGGGCTCGGGCCCCAGCATTTT.

This sequence joins TRBV29-1 and TRBJ2-2; a possible D gene is TRBD2 (5 bases). Germline CDR1 SQVTM, CDR2 ANQGSEA. V was pared by 3 bases and J by 4 bases, with 12 bases between. There are 14 residues in the CDR3. CDR3 coding DNA: TGCAGCGTTGATACCGGGATCGGCACCGGGGAGCTGTTTTTT. Amino acid sequence: CSVDTGIGTGELFF.

The chain has TRBV30 and TRBJ2-2; TRBD2 aligns across 7 bases. Germline CDR1 reads GTSNPN; CDR2 reads SVGIG (reference sequence). V was pared by 5 bases and J by 2 bases, with 5 bases of the junction left unmatched. The CDR3 has 14 residues. CDR3 residues: CAWLAGFNTGELFF. CDR3 nucleotides: TGTGCCTGGTTAGCGGGTTTTAACACCGGGGAGCTGTTTTTT.

This chain uses TRBV18 with TRBJ2-7, with 11 bases lining up with TRBD1. The CDR3 sequence is 15 residues long. The ends lost 6 bases at V and 3 bases at J; junction bases unmatched: 7. CDR1 and CDR2 from the germline V gene are KGHSH and LQKENI. The CDR3 is CASSQAGTGGYEQYF. The CDR3 nucleotides are TGTGCCAGCTCCCAAGCGGGGACAGGGGGCTACGAGCAGTACTTC.

The chain has TRBV27 and TRBJ1-6; 10 bases are a match to TRBD1. V gave up 8 bases and J gave up 10 bases; unmatched junction bases: 2. This CDR3 comprises 12 residues. CDR1 is MNHEY and CDR2 is SMNVEV in the germline V gene (reference sequence). CDR3 region: CASRTGGSPLHF. CDR3 in DNA: TGTGCCAGCCGGACAGGGGGATCACCCCTCCACTTT.

The chain employs TRBV7-2 and TRBJ1-5; TRBD1 is a possible D gene (5 bases). Germline lookup yields CDR1 SGHTA and CDR2 FQGNSA. CDR3 length: 13 amino acids. V was cut by 4 bases and J by 4 bases, with 8 bases left in between. The CDR3 spells CASSSTANQPQHF. The CDR3 bases are TGTGCCAGCAGCTCGACAGCAAATCAGCCCCAGCATTTT.

The V gene is TRBV2, the J gene TRBJ1-1; a weak D match, TRBD1 (6 bases). Deletions cut 6 bases from V and 6 bases from J, with 14 bases between. The CDR3 runs to 13 residues. Germline loops: CDR1 SNHLY, CDR2 FYNNEI. CDR3 in DNA: TGTGCCAGCAGCCTTCACAGGGACCCTGAAGCTTTCTTT. This translates into CASSLHRDPEAFF.

The J gene is TRBJ2-5, the V gene TRBV30, with D possibly being TRBD1 (6 bases). There are 15 residues in the CDR3. The V and J ends lost 5 bases and 3 bases respectively, with 19 bases between them. CDR1 is GTSNPN and CDR2 is SVGIG in the germline V gene (reference sequence). Here the CDR3 DNA reads TGTGCCTGGCGCAGGGGCCAGACACCTGAAGAGACCCAGTACTTC. Protein product: CAWRRGQTPEETQYF.

The V gene is TRBV28, the J gene TRBJ1-6; D may be TRBD1 (5 bases). CDR1 is MDHEN, CDR2 SYDVKM, per germline. The ends were cut back, 4 bases at V and 0 bases at J, with 10 bases in the middle. The CDR3 spans 16 residues. CDR3 sequence reads: CASSWDFSSYNSPLHF. The CDR3 DNA follows: TGTGCCAGCAGTTGGGACTTTAGCTCCTATAATTCACCCCTCCACTTT.

The rearrangement uses TRBV9 and TRBJ2-7; 8 bases are shared with TRBD2. This CDR3 is 16 amino acids long. CDR1 is SGDLS, CDR2 YYNGEE, per germline. Trimming cost V 0 bases and J 1 base; bases outside gene matches: 6. The chain's CDR3 is CASSVGSVAGSYEQYF. CDR3 DNA: TGTGCCAGCAGCGTAGGGTCGGTAGCGGGGTCCTACGAGCAGTACTTC.

This clone was counted a few times. CDR3 protein: CASSAQPSADTQYF. DNA for the CDR3: TGTGCCAGCAGCGCTCAACCGTCGGCAGATACGCAGTATTTT. The chain has TRBV9 and TRBJ2-3; D remains ambiguous. This CDR3 region has 14 residues. CDR1 is SGDLS and CDR2 is YYNGEE in the germline V gene. V was cut by 3 bases and J by 4 bases, with 12 bases left in between.

The V call is TRBV15, the J call TRBJ2-5, with 10 bases identical to TRBD2. This CDR3 region has 16 residues. In germline, CDR1 is LNHNV, CDR2 YYDKDF (reference sequence). V lost 0 bases and J lost 4; bases outside the gene matches: 5. The CDR3 is CATSRDGPSGGETQYF. CDR3 nucleotides: TGTGCCACCAGCAGAGATGGGCCTAGCGGGGGAGAGACCCAGTACTTC.